A selection of T cell receptor beta chains follows, all from one sample in a study of STAT3 mutations in large granular lymphocyte leukemia. The method was immunoSEQ multiplex PCR; TCRdb's version includes in-frame clones alone and lacks a portion of them. The sample holds tens of thousands of clones; approximately 94% are singletons and the top ten take roughly 6.5%. The sequenced sample was peripheral blood mononuclear cells. The receptors originated from a man between 40 and 49 years old with T-cell large granular lymphocyte leukemia. Some clones in this sample may be carry-over from other donors' samples. The CDR3 runs from the conserved cysteine through the conserved F or W. D genes are given only for firm matches. A row's size may be missing; if present it is once, few, many or a size class.

j_call d_call clone_size v_call cdr3_nt cdr3_aa
TRBJ1-5 - - TRBV6-1 TGTGCCAGCAGTGTTGGGCGGGGTCAGCCCCAGCATTTT CASSVGRGQPQHF
TRBJ1-2 TRBD1 - TRBV9 TGTGCCAGCAGCGACCGGGACAGAACCCCCAACTATGGCTACACCTTC CASSDRDRTPNYGYTF
TRBJ2-1 TRBD2 - TRBV19 TGTGCCAGTAGTATGGGGACTATTAATGAGCAGTTCTTC CASSMGTINEQFF
TRBJ1-5 - - TRBV7-8 TGTGCCAGCAGCTTAGCGGGGCAGGCCAATCAGCCCCAGCATTTT CASSLAGQANQPQHF
TRBJ1-5 TRBD1 - TRBV5-8 TGTGCCAGCAGCAGAGACAGGGCGGGCGCGCCCCAGCATTTT CASSRDRAGAPQHF
TRBJ2-2 - - TRBV30 TGTGCCTGGAGTCCCGGGGGGCGGGCGGAGCTGTTTTTT CAWSPGGRAELFF
TRBJ1-2 TRBD1 - TRBV29-1 TGCAGCGTTGAAGGTGCAGGGGGAGACTATGGCTACACCTTC CSVEGAGGDYGYTF
TRBJ1-5 TRBD1 - TRBV28 TGTGCCAGCAGCTTAAATGGACAGGGCCCAGGTACGGAGCCCCAGCATTTT CASSLNGQGPGTEPQHF
TRBJ2-7 - - TRBV18 TGTGCCAGCTCACCACCGGCCGCTAGCGCCTACGAGCAGTACTTC CASSPPAASAYEQYF
TRBJ1-2 - - TRBV5-4 TGTGCCAGCAGCTTGTGGACAGCCAACTATGGCTACACCTTC CASSLWTANYGYTF
TRBJ2-1 - - TRBV4-3 TGCGCCAGCAGCCAAGAAGGGACTGGGAACTACAATGAGCAGTTCTTC CASSQEGTGNYNEQFF
TRBJ2-2 TRBD1 - TRBV7-8 TGTGCCAGCAGCAAATCGACAGGGGCAATGTTAGGGATCGGGGAGCTGTTTTTT CASSKSTGAMLGIGELFF
TRBJ2-3 TRBD2 - TRBV9 TGTGCCAGCAGCGTAGGAGGTAGCGGGGGATCAGATACGCAGTATTTT CASSVGGSGGSDTQYF
TRBJ1-3 - - TRBV5-8 TGTGCCAGCAGCGCATTGACCGGGACGGCTGGAAACACCATATATTTT CASSALTGTAGNTIYF
TRBJ1-2 - - TRBV29-1 TGCAGCGTTGAAGATCCCCAGGGATCGAAGGGCTACACCTTC CSVEDPQGSKGYTF
TRBJ2-7 - - TRBV18 TGTGCCAGCTCACCGGAGAGAGGGCAAACCTACGAGCAGTACTTC CASSPERGQTYEQYF
TRBJ1-1 TRBD1 - TRBV10-3 TGTGCCATCAGTAGTACAGGGGAGAACACTGAAGCTTTCTTT CAISSTGENTEAFF
TRBJ2-7 - - TRBV4-1 TGCGCCAGCAGCCAAGGCCAGCTCTACGAGCAGTACTTC CASSQGQLYEQYF
TRBJ2-7 TRBD2 - TRBV2 TGTGCCAGCAGTGGCATAGTTCCGGGACTAGCGAGGGGCGAGCAGTACTTC CASSGIVPGLARGEQYF
TRBJ1-1 - - TRBV5-1 TGCGCCAGCAGCTTTGAGGGTGAAGCTTTCTTT CASSFEGEAFF
TRBJ1-1 TRBD1 - TRBV27 TGTGCCAGCAGTTGGGACAGGGGGGGCACTGAAGCTTTCTTT CASSWDRGGTEAFF
TRBJ1-2 TRBD1 - TRBV18 TGTGCCAGCTCACCACCGGCAGGGGGCTATGGCTACACCTTC CASSPPAGGYGYTF
TRBJ1-2 TRBD1 - TRBV4-3 TGCGCCAGCAGCCAGGTCACCGGGACAGGGGGCTATGGCTACACCTTC CASSQVTGTGGYGYTF
TRBJ2-5 - - TRBV11-1 TGTGCCAGCAGTTTGTCACCGCAAGAGACCCAGTACTTC CASSLSPQETQYF
TRBJ2-1 TRBD2 once TRBV5-1 TGCGCCAGCAGCTTGGCGGGGCTAGCGGGGGTCAATGAGCAGTTCTTC CASSLAGLAGVNEQFF
TRBJ2-3 TRBD2 - TRBV5-1 TGCGCCAGCAGCTCGCGGGGGGCCGGCCCAGATACGCAGTATTTT CASSSRGAGPDTQYF
TRBJ1-3 - - TRBV6-5 TGTGCCAGCAGCTTACAGGGTGGTGGAAACACCATATATTTT CASSLQGGGNTIYF
TRBJ1-1 TRBD1 - TRBV4-2 TGTGCCAGCAGCCAAGATCAGGGCAGGGGGGCTGAAGCTTTCTTT CASSQDQGRGAEAFF
TRBJ1-2 - - TRBV20-1 TGCAGTGCCGGGGGGTTTTATGGCTACACCTTC CSAGGFYGYTF
TRBJ1-1 - - TRBV7-9 TGTGCCAGCAGCCCCCAAGCGGCAGGGCTTGAAGCTTTCTTT CASSPQAAGLEAFF
TRBJ2-1 TRBD1 - TRBV7-9 TGTGCCAGCAGCTTGGACAGGGACTACAATGAGCAGTTCTTC CASSLDRDYNEQFF
TRBJ1-1 - - TRBV13 TGTGCCAGCAGCTCCGGAGAGAACACTGAAGCTTTCTTT CASSSGENTEAFF
TRBJ2-7 TRBD1 - TRBV5-1 TGCGCCAGCAGCTTGCACAGGGGTAGGTACGAGCAGTACTTC CASSLHRGRYEQYF
TRBJ1-2 - - TRBV7-9 TGTGCCAGCGCATTGGAGAGGGGCTACACCTTC CASALERGYTF
TRBJ2-3 TRBD2 - TRBV18 TGTGCCAGCTCACCGTACGAGGGTTCCGGGGGGGACACGCAGTATTTT CASSPYEGSGGDTQYF
TRBJ2-7 TRBD1 - TRBV18 TGTGCCAGCTCACCAGGGACAGGGGCACCCTACGAGCAGTACTTC CASSPGTGAPYEQYF
TRBJ2-3 - - TRBV29-1 TGCAGCGTTGGTGGGGTGGGGGGCACAGATACGCAGTATTTT CSVGGVGGTDTQYF
TRBJ1-1 - - TRBV4-3 TGCGCCAGCAGCCAGCAGGGAAAGAACACTGAAGCTTTCTTT CASSQQGKNTEAFF
TRBJ1-1 - - TRBV7-2 TGTGCCAGCAGCGGCGGGGGTGCGACTGAAGCTTTCTTT CASSGGGATEAFF
TRBJ1-5 - once TRBV6-1 TGTGCCAGCCGGGGGGGGACCAATCAGCCCCAGCATTTT CASRGGTNQPQHF
TRBJ2-7 TRBD2 - TRBV27 TGTGCCAGCAAGAGTGCGGGGGGGCCCTACGAGCAGTACTTC CASKSAGGPYEQYF
TRBJ1-5 TRBD1 - TRBV6-6 TGTGCCAGCAGTACCTCCGGGCAGGGGGTTAATCAGCCCCAGCATTTT CASSTSGQGVNQPQHF
TRBJ1-5 - few TRBV7-2 TGTGCCAGCAGCCCGATGACAGGAGACAATCAGCCCCAGCATTTT CASSPMTGDNQPQHF
TRBJ1-6 - - TRBV5-4 TGTGCCAGCAGCACCATCGGGACTGCGCAAAATTCACCCCTCCACTTT CASSTIGTAQNSPLHF
TRBJ1-4 TRBD1 - TRBV5-4 TGTGCCAGCAGCTCTAAAGACAGGGCAAGTGAAAAACTGTTTTTT CASSSKDRASEKLFF
TRBJ1-3 - - TRBV7-8 TGTGCCAGCAGCTTAGCGCCCCAGGGCACTGGAAACACCATATATTTT CASSLAPQGTGNTIYF
TRBJ1-5 - once TRBV4-2 TGTGCCAGCAGCCAAGAAACAGAGTCCCGGGGCAATCAGCCCCAGCATTTT CASSQETESRGNQPQHF
TRBJ1-4 - - TRBV14 TGTGCCAGCAGCCAATATGGGGTCGGTGAAAAACTGTTTTTT CASSQYGVGEKLFF
TRBJ2-1 - - TRBV18 TGTGCCAGCTCCCTCCCGCGCGGACCCCGTGTCGGGGTTGAGCAGTTCTTC CASSLPRGPRVGVEQFF
TRBJ2-5 - once TRBV7-8 TGTGCCAGCAGCCGACTATGGGGGGAGACCCAGTACTTC CASSRLWGETQYF
TRBJ1-5 TRBD1 - TRBV19 TGTGCCAGTAGACCCCGGACAGGCGGGGGGGGAAGCAATCAGCCCCAGCATTTT CASRPRTGGGGSNQPQHF
TRBJ1-5 - - TRBV7-9 TGTGCCAGCAGCTTAGGTGGGGGGGCACCCAATCAGCCCCAGCATTTT CASSLGGGAPNQPQHF
TRBJ1-2 TRBD1 - TRBV4-1 TGCGCCAGCAGCCAAGATCAAGGAGCAGGGGGAAACTATGGCTACACCTTC CASSQDQGAGGNYGYTF
TRBJ2-7 TRBD2 - TRBV30 TGTGCCTGGGCAGGGACTAGCGGGGGGGCCCGGAGATTC CAWAGTSGGARRF
TRBJ1-6 TRBD1 - TRBV2 TGTGCCAGCAGTGAAGTGGGGACAGGGCCGAGCGATTCACCCCTCCACTTT CASSEVGTGPSDSPLHF
TRBJ1-6 - - TRBV27 TGTGCCAGCAGATCGCAGGGATCCTATAATTCACCCCTCCACTTT CASRSQGSYNSPLHF
TRBJ2-7 - - TRBV14 TGTGCCAGCAGCCCCCTAAAGGGGTCCCCCGCTGCCGAGCAGTACTTC CASSPLKGSPAAEQYF
TRBJ1-1 - - TRBV4-3 TGCGCCAGCAGCCCCGGCGGGACCCTAAACACTGAAGCTTTCTTT CASSPGGTLNTEAFF